This T cell receptor (beta chain) was captured by sequencing in a study of blood T cell repertoires in COVID-19. The J segment lost 1 base and the V segment lost 8 bases, leaving 7 bases of the junction unmatched. Per the germline V gene, CDR1 is MNHEY and CDR2 is SVGAGI. This CDR3 has 14 amino acids. In the original workflow: Using reference gene primer amplification, nucleated cell counts were estimated. Data came from immunoSEQ multiplex PCR; TCRdb stores just in-frame clones and leaves some out. The V and J calls and clone size are taken from that table; D and trimming were inferred from the DNA. The sample lists more than 300,000 clones; approximately 91% were seen once.

The receptor was derived from a woman aged 25 to 45 who had been exposed to COVID-19. What was sequenced was PBMCs or T cells enriched from blood (not recorded which). The V gene is TRBV6-5, the J gene TRBJ1-2, with TRBD1 matching over 7 bases. CDR3 residues: CASSTGQINYGYTF. The CDR3 coding sequence is TGTGCCAGCTCAACGGGACAGATTAACTATGGCTACACCTTC.